This T cell receptor beta chain was retrieved from a study of human T cells and chemical hapten exposure. Looked up from germline, CDR1 is MDHEN and CDR2 is SYDVKM. CDR3 length equals 10 residues. The V end was cut by 6 bases, the J end by 13 bases, with 9 bases between. TCRdb itself ran the RACE reads through MiXCR, one entry per CDR3 protein. The sample lists a few hundred thousand distinct CDR3 sequences; approximately 8.6% were seen once. Time point: pre-sensitization, week 0. Treatment given: therapeutic diphenylcyclopropenone sensitization with weekly scalp DPC. This clonotype was detected many times.

The sequencing here drew on whole blood, taken in connection with sensitization to the hapten diphenylcyclopropenone (DPC). The sequence was obtained from a middle-aged woman with alopecia areata. Some clones in this sample may be carry-over from other donors' samples. The V call is TRBV28, the J call TRBJ2-2; perhaps TRBD1 as D (6 bases). The CDR3 is CASSRDMLFF. The CDR3 DNA reads as TGTGCCAGCAGCAGGGACATGCTGTTTTTT.